A selection of T cell receptor beta chains follows, all from one sample in a study of Tregs in tolerant kidney transplant recipients. TCRdb's table, derived via immunoSEQ multiplex PCR, lists solely in-frame clones and lacks some. The sample shows 110,000 or so clones, almost 95% of them seen only once. The material sequenced was CD4+ T cells from blood. Every receptor here comes from a human donor in good health. The CDR3 runs from the conserved cysteine through the conserved F or W. The D gene is left open where the match is weak. Size is stated for part of the rows, as once, few or many counts, or as a class when the clone is expanded.

j_call	clone_size	v_call	cdr3_length	d_call	cdr3_aa	cdr3_nt
TRBJ2-7	NA	TRBV2	15	NA	CASSQNREQAYEQYF	TGTGCCAGCAGCCAAAACAGGGAGCAGGCCTACGAGCAGTACTTC
TRBJ1-2	NA	TRBV5-1	15	NA	CASSSSGGHNYGYTF	TGCGCCAGCAGCTCTTCTGGCGGACACAACTATGGCTACACCTTC
TRBJ1-5	NA	TRBV4-1	16	TRBD1	CASSQGDRGRNQPQHF	TGCGCCAGCAGCCAAGGGGACAGGGGGAGGAATCAGCCCCAGCATTTT
TRBJ2-6	NA	TRBV5-4	18	TRBD2	CASSPERGSGSGANVLTF	TGTGCCAGCAGCCCGGAGCGGGGAAGCGGCTCTGGGGCCAACGTCCTGACTTTC
TRBJ1-3	once	TRBV10-2	15	TRBD1	CASSRTGVSGNTIYF	TGCGCCAGCAGCCGGACAGGCGTCTCTGGAAACACCATATATTTT
TRBJ1-1	NA	TRBV5-6	16	TRBD1	CASSQRGGTGNTEAFF	TGTGCCAGCAGCCAAAGGGGCGGGACAGGGAACACTGAAGCTTTCTTT
TRBJ2-2	NA	TRBV5-5	20	TRBD1	CASSPERPGTGRPNTGELFF	TGTGCCAGCAGCCCCGAACGTCCCGGGACAGGGCGCCCGAACACCGGGGAGCTGTTTTTT
TRBJ2-7	NA	TRBV7-2	15	TRBD2	CASSPTGLAAYEQYF	TGTGCCAGCAGCCCCACGGGACTAGCTGCGTACGAGCAGTACTTC
TRBJ2-1	NA	TRBV21-1	23	NA	CASSKDPQGDRTRGLADYNEQFF	TGTGCCAGCAGCAAAGACCCACAAGGGGACAGAACCCGGGGACTAGCGGACTACAATGAGCAGTTCTTC
TRBJ1-1	few	TRBV6-5	15	TRBD1	CASRGQGAGDTEAFF	TGTGCCAGCAGAGGACAGGGGGCGGGGGACACTGAAGCTTTCTTT
TRBJ1-2	NA	TRBV2	13	TRBD1	CASRGTGDYGYTF	TGTGCCAGCAGGGGGACAGGGGACTATGGCTACACCTTC
TRBJ2-7	NA	TRBV7-3	13	NA	CASSFGGWGEQYF	TGTGCCAGCAGCTTCGGAGGATGGGGCGAGCAGTACTTC
TRBJ1-1	NA	TRBV6-5	14	NA	CASSYSRGNTEAFF	TGTGCCAGCAGTTACTCGAGGGGGAACACTGAAGCTTTCTTT
TRBJ1-2	NA	TRBV19	15	TRBD1	CASIGGTASNYGYTF	TGTGCCAGTATCGGAGGGACAGCGAGTAACTATGGCTACACCTTC
TRBJ1-5	NA	TRBV2	13	NA	CASSKDGNQPQHF	TGTGCCAGCAGTAAGGACGGGAATCAGCCCCAGCATTTT
TRBJ1-2	NA	TRBV9	15	NA	CASSRLSGTGYGYTF	TGTGCCAGCAGCCGACTGTCCGGGACGGGGTATGGCTACACCTTC
TRBJ2-1	NA	TRBV30	16	TRBD2	CAWSVALAGAYNEQFF	TGTGCCTGGAGTGTCGCGCTAGCGGGGGCCTACAATGAGCAGTTCTTC
TRBJ2-3	once	TRBV7-9	16	TRBD2	CASSPPWRGGPDTQYF	TGTGCCAGCAGCCCCCCGTGGCGGGGGGGCCCCGATACGCAGTATTTT
TRBJ1-1	NA	TRBV6-1	16	NA	CASSEASGLMNTEAFF	TGTGCCAGCAGTGAAGCCAGCGGGTTGATGAACACTGAAGCTTTCTTT
TRBJ2-3	NA	TRBV5-1	15	TRBD2	CASSWTSGSTDTQYF	TGCGCCAGCAGCTGGACTAGCGGAAGCACAGATACGCAGTATTTT
TRBJ1-2	NA	TRBV11-2	14	TRBD1	CASSLEYRGDGYTF	TGTGCCAGCAGCTTAGAGTACAGGGGTGATGGCTACACCTTC
TRBJ1-2	few	TRBV6-5	13	TRBD1	CASSLDRVYGYTF	TGTGCCAGCAGCCTCGACAGGGTCTATGGCTACACCTTC
TRBJ2-5	NA	TRBV5-1	16	TRBD2	CASSLVGGRGQETQYF	TGCGCCAGCAGCTTGGTAGGCGGGAGGGGGCAAGAGACCCAGTACTTC
TRBJ2-3	NA	TRBV2	14	NA	CASSDSASTDTQYF	TGTGCCAGCAGTGACTCCGCTAGCACAGATACGCAGTATTTT
TRBJ2-3	NA	TRBV11-3	16	TRBD2	CASSLGEREGTDTQYF	TGTGCCAGCAGCTTAGGAGAGCGGGAGGGAACAGATACGCAGTATTTT
TRBJ1-2	NA	TRBV18	14	NA	CASSLRATEDGYTF	TGTGCCAGCTCACTGAGGGCTACTGAGGATGGCTACACCTTC
TRBJ2-7	few	TRBV7-9	15	TRBD1	CASSERGGTGRKQYF	TGTGCCAGCAGCGAGCGCGGAGGGACAGGGAGGAAGCAGTACTTC
TRBJ2-2	once	TRBV29-1	14	TRBD1	CSANRDRNTGELFF	TGCAGCGCGAATCGGGACAGAAACACCGGGGAGCTGTTTTTT
TRBJ1-2	NA	TRBV5-1	17	TRBD1	CASSLAPGQGETRGYTF	TGCGCCAGCAGCTTGGCCCCGGGACAGGGGGAAACGCGGGGCTACACCTTC
TRBJ2-5	NA	TRBV6-4	14	TRBD2	CASSEYSGIGTQYF	TGTGCCAGCAGTGAATATAGCGGGATTGGGACCCAGTACTTC
TRBJ2-5	once	TRBV2	12	NA	CASNGGGETQYF	TGTGCCAGCAACGGGGGAGGAGAGACCCAGTACTTC
TRBJ2-3	NA	TRBV30	15	TRBD2	CAWSGLAGSTDTQYF	TGTGCCTGGAGTGGCTTAGCGGGGAGCACAGATACGCAGTATTTT
TRBJ1-2	NA	TRBV7-9	14	NA	CASSPPGQGYGYTF	TGTGCCAGCAGCCCGCCCGGGCAGGGCTATGGCTACACCTTC
TRBJ1-1	NA	TRBV27	15	TRBD1	CASTTGGAGAPEAFF	TGTGCCAGCACCACAGGGGGCGCGGGGGCCCCTGAAGCTTTCTTT
TRBJ2-1	NA	TRBV5-8	17	TRBD2	CASSPFLAASSYNEQFF	TGTGCCAGCAGCCCCTTCCTAGCGGCTAGCTCCTACAATGAGCAGTTCTTC
TRBJ1-1	once	TRBV2	13	TRBD1	CASSPDRETEAFF	TGTGCCAGCAGCCCAGACAGGGAAACTGAAGCTTTCTTT